This T cell receptor (beta chain) was observed in a study of blood T cell repertoires in COVID-19 (dated by TCRdb to between 2020 and 2021). Turning to the overall study: Samples covering the acute and convalescent phases of COVID-19 were provided by collaborators in the United States, Italy and Spain. The prospective study material was composed of cDNA or gDNA derived from T cells, B-cell-depleted T cells, or PBMCs. Subjects who had been exposed to COVID-19, were actively infected with it, or had recovered from it provided the deeply sampled blood TCRbeta repertoires that made up the dataset. The repertoires were released in a freely available public database meant as a resource for research on the immune response to SARS-CoV-2. The samples were drawn from two sources: the first 160 participants of the ongoing ImmuneRACE study, and over 950 subjects contributed by 6 global collaborators. The sample metadata nearly always contained a de-identified subject ID, COVID-19 status, age in years and sex. Where available, HLA class I and class II types were obtained from metadata supplied by the sample provider rather than from assay-based typing. Broad study findings and their caveats: Clinical and demographic metadata were provided uncurated, with the amount varying by source and participant.

The CDR1 and CDR2 encoded by the germline V gene (reference sequence) are LNHDA and SQIVND. V is shortened by 6 bases, J by 1 base, and the region joining them spans 13 bases. From cysteine to phenylalanine, the CDR3 is 14 amino acids long. The CDR3 DNA has 42 bases and is translated from base 1. Each collaborating institution followed its own protocols to collect whole blood in K2EDTA tubes. For TCRbeta analysis, collaborators shipped samples in one of three forms: frozen whole blood, isolated PBMCs, or DNA extracted from either of those sample types. The immunoSEQ Assay, a bias-controlled multiplex PCR, was used to amplify TCRbeta CDR3 regions from genomic DNA. In the paper's pipeline: The number of nucleated cells in each sample was estimated by amplification of reference gene primers within the assay. To quantify the absolute abundance of each unique TCRbeta CDR3 rearrangement, sequence reads were collapsed and filtered. For each sample, productive Simpson clonality was calculated as the square root of Simpson's diversity index over productive rearrangements. The source is immuneACCESS, and TCRdb retained only in-frame sequences with V and J called. Part of the clones is not carried over; for the studies checked, unresolved V genes explain less than half of this, and the remainder is unexplained. Clone size and the V and J calls come from that table; the DNA yielded D and trimming. The sample includes fewer than 85,000 clones, with 80% to 90% observed a single time. Under 9.5% of the sample is in the top ten clones.

To note about this clone: Its antigen is still unknown. The input lacks base qualities; no much larger clone sits a single base away.

Sequencing used peripheral blood. This TCR came from a man aged 50 to 59 with active COVID-19. Rearrangement joined TRBV19 to TRBJ2-7, with TRBD1 perhaps the D gene, on 5 matching bases. At the DNA level, the sequence is TGTGCCAGTAGGCAGACAGCTAGATCCTACGAGCAGTACTTC. It codes for CASRQTARSYEQYF.